The source of this TCR beta chain is a study of T cells in Graves' hyperthyroidism and ophthalmopathy. This clonotype was detected ten times or more. What it recognizes is unknown. Researchers barred patients who had uncontrolled infection, other autoimmune disease, pregnancy or lactation. Study-wide findings and caveats: Most thyroid-expanded clonotypes above 0.001 were also found in blood.

The CDR3 has 14 residues. V lost 3 bases to trimming and J lost 4 bases, with 11 bases between them. Using RNA transcripts as the source, TCR beta CDR3 regions were amplified. The HTBI primer set was used in a first-round RT-PCR of the TCR CDR3. TCRdb re-analysed the multiplex PCR reads in MiXCR, keeping a single row per CDR3 protein. The repertoire consists of nearly 600,000 distinct CDR3 sequences, with 14% occurring once and the leading ten covering around 7%. V is TRBV12-3 or TRBV12-4 and J is TRBJ2-3; D is uncertain. Sequencing was done on a sample of blood. This receptor was identified in a woman under 30 with Graves' ophthalmopathy. CDR3: CASSFSPGSDTQYF. CDR3 nucleotide sequence: TGTGCCAGCAGTTTTTCCCCTGGCTCAGATACGCAGTATTTT.